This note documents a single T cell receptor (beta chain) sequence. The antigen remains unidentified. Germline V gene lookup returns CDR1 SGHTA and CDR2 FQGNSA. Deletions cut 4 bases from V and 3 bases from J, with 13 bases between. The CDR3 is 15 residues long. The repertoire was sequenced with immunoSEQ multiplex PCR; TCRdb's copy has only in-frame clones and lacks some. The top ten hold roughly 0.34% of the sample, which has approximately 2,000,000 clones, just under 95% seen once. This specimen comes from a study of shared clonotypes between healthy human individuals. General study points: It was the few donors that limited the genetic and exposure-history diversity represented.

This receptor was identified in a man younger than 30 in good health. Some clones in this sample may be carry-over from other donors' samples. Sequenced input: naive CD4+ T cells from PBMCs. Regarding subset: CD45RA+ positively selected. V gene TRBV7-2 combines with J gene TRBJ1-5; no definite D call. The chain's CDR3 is CASSSLGNPNQPQHF. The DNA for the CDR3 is TGTGCCAGCAGCTCCTTAGGAAACCCCAATCAGCCCCAGCATTTT.